A selection of T cell receptor beta chains follows, all from one sample in a study of metastatic and nonmetastatic thyroid tumors. TCRdb re-called the PCR reads with MiXCR. The sample has 35,000 to 45,000 clones, around 21% seen once. Sequenced: blood. These receptors originate from a female donor with papillary thyroid cancer or a benign thyroid nodule (not recorded which). Some clones in this sample may be carry-over from other donors' samples. Each CDR3 is given with its conserved first and last residue.

j_call: TRBJ2-7; cdr3_length: 14; v_call: TRBV2; cdr3_aa: CAILVAGEGYEQYF
j_call: TRBJ2-5; cdr3_length: 14; v_call: TRBV20-1; cdr3_aa: CSARGPFWGETQYF
j_call: TRBJ2-3; cdr3_length: 14; v_call: TRBV7-9; cdr3_aa: CASLGPSNPDTQYF
j_call: TRBJ1-5; cdr3_length: 16; v_call: TRBV2; cdr3_aa: CASSGGYQYSNQPQHF
j_call: TRBJ1-1; cdr3_length: 14; v_call: TRBV6-1; cdr3_aa: CASSLKDSVTEAFF
j_call: TRBJ2-7; cdr3_length: 17; v_call: TRBV6-1; cdr3_aa: CASSQGGLAGVGYEQYF
j_call: TRBJ2-5; cdr3_length: 15; v_call: TRBV6-1; cdr3_aa: CASSDPAGVQETQYF
j_call: TRBJ2-7; cdr3_length: 19; v_call: TRBV5-1; cdr3_aa: CASSPHKATDRGRSYEQYF
j_call: TRBJ2-7; cdr3_length: 16; v_call: TRBV27; cdr3_aa: CERPFGSGTPIYEQYF
j_call: TRBJ2-3; cdr3_length: 15; v_call: TRBV20-1; cdr3_aa: CSARGSGQGADTQYF
j_call: TRBJ2-3; cdr3_length: 13; v_call: TRBV6-1; cdr3_aa: CASIVRATDTQYF
j_call: TRBJ2-5; cdr3_length: 14; v_call: TRBV19; cdr3_aa: CASRVQGASETQYF
j_call: TRBJ1-3; cdr3_length: 14; v_call: TRBV15; cdr3_aa: CATSLRGSGNTIYF
j_call: TRBJ1-6; cdr3_length: 14; v_call: TRBV5-4; cdr3_aa: CASTPFGGISPLHF
j_call: TRBJ2-7; cdr3_length: 16; v_call: TRBV6-1; cdr3_aa: CASTGTSGRNGYEQYF
j_call: TRBJ2-5; cdr3_length: 16; v_call: TRBV20-1; cdr3_aa: CSARVSVALGGETQYF
j_call: TRBJ1-6; cdr3_length: 16; v_call: TRBV13; cdr3_aa: CASSRNTGENYSPLHF
j_call: TRBJ2-1; cdr3_length: 17; v_call: TRBV20-1; cdr3_aa: CSISGLAGGNSYNEQFF
j_call: TRBJ2-3; cdr3_length: 15; v_call: TRBV2; cdr3_aa: CASRVGLAWVDTQYF
j_call: TRBJ2-2; cdr3_length: 19; v_call: TRBV12-3/TRBV12-4; cdr3_aa: CASSFMASGRPFHTGDLFF
j_call: TRBJ2-2; cdr3_length: 10; v_call: TRBV28; cdr3_aa: CALDTGELFF
j_call: TRBJ1-2; cdr3_length: 14; v_call: TRBV7-9; cdr3_aa: CASSLGQANYGYTF
j_call: TRBJ1-1; cdr3_length: 15; v_call: TRBV6-1; cdr3_aa: CASSKTGAMNTEAFF
j_call: TRBJ1-3; cdr3_length: 15; v_call: TRBV2; cdr3_aa: CASSDRDRAGNTIYF
j_call: TRBJ1-5; cdr3_length: 17; v_call: TRBV15; cdr3_aa: CATSRVAGAYSNQPQHF
j_call: TRBJ2-2; cdr3_length: 16; v_call: TRBV11-3; cdr3_aa: CASSSKTRVNTGELFF
j_call: TRBJ2-6; cdr3_length: 16; v_call: TRBV10-2; cdr3_aa: CASTDSRVSGSNVLTF
j_call: TRBJ1-2; cdr3_length: 13; v_call: TRBV10-2; cdr3_aa: CASAGMGGNGYTF
j_call: TRBJ1-1; cdr3_length: 14; v_call: TRBV5-4; cdr3_aa: CASSLDRGPTDAFF
j_call: TRBJ2-7; cdr3_length: 14; v_call: TRBV20-1; cdr3_aa: CSASDGTGSDEQYF
j_call: TRBJ2-2; cdr3_length: 16; v_call: TRBV20-1; cdr3_aa: CSARFKWTGLTGELFF
j_call: TRBJ2-7; cdr3_length: 15; v_call: TRBV27; cdr3_aa: CASSPRWGSSYEQYF
j_call: TRBJ2-5; cdr3_length: 13; v_call: TRBV7-8; cdr3_aa: CASSSRVGETQYF
j_call: TRBJ1-1; cdr3_length: 13; v_call: TRBV12-3/TRBV12-4; cdr3_aa: CASKRDSNTEAFF
j_call: TRBJ2-1; cdr3_length: 16; v_call: TRBV6-1; cdr3_aa: CASSTLGTSGNNEQFF
j_call: TRBJ2-5; cdr3_length: 18; v_call: TRBV11-2; cdr3_aa: CASSSPWALAGGTETQYF
j_call: TRBJ2-3; cdr3_length: 15; v_call: TRBV5-1; cdr3_aa: CASSLGQSSTDTQYF
j_call: TRBJ2-1; cdr3_length: 15; v_call: TRBV20-1; cdr3_aa: CSARVSRQFYNEQFF
j_call: TRBJ2-7; cdr3_length: 12; v_call: TRBV28; cdr3_aa: CASSFRINEQYF
j_call: TRBJ1-2; cdr3_length: 15; v_call: TRBV20-1; cdr3_aa: CSARDPAGSHYGYTF
j_call: TRBJ2-7; cdr3_length: 12; v_call: TRBV11-2; cdr3_aa: CASSGSSYEQYF